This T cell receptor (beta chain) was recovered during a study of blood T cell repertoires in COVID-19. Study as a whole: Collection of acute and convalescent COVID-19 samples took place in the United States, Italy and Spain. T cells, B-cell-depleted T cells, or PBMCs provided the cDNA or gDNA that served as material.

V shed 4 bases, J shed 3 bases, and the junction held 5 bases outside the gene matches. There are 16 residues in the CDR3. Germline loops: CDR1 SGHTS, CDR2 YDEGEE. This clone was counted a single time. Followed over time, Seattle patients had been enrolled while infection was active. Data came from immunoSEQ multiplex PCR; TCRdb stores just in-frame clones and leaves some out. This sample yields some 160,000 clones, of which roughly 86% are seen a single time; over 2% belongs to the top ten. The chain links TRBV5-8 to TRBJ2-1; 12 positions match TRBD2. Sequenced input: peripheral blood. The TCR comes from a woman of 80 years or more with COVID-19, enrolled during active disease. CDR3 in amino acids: CASSIPGLAGYNEQFF. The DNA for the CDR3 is TGTGCCAGCAGCATACCGGGACTAGCGGGCTACAATGAGCAGTTCTTC.